These T cell receptor beta chains were read from a single sample in a study of T cell repertoires in cytomegalovirus infection. The antigens these receptors bind are not known. TCRdb re-called the reads with MiXCR, one entry per CDR3 protein. The sample includes around 120,000 distinct CDR3 sequences, under 50% of them seen just once. This specimen consisted of CD8+ T cells from cultured PBMCs, obtained from culture after CMV antigen stimulation. The source of these receptors is a human donor in good health (CMV status not recorded). Some clones in this sample may be carry-over from other donors' samples. Each CDR3 is given with its conserved first and last residue. The order of the fields is D gene, V gene, J gene, clone size, CDR3 DNA, CDR3 protein. A D gene is named only where the DNA matches it firmly. The size entry is marked missing in some rows and otherwise reads once, few, many or a size class.

TRBD1	TRBV9	TRBJ1-1	NA	TGTGCCAGCAGGACAGGGACCCCGCTTGAAGCTTTCTTT	CASRTGTPLEAFF
TRBD2	TRBV11-2	TRBJ2-3	few	TGTGCCAGCAGCGCCCCCTTTCTAGCGGGGCTTGGGGGATCACACGATACGCAGTATTTT	CASSAPFLAGLGGSHDTQYF
TRBD2	TRBV9	TRBJ2-3	few	TGTGCCAGCAGCAGGGGACTAGCGGAAATCACAGATACGCAGTATTTT	CASSRGLAEITDTQYF
TRBD1	TRBV7-9	TRBJ2-3	many	TGTGCCAGCAGCTTAACCGACAGGGTACCAGCAGATACGCAGTATTTT	CASSLTDRVPADTQYF
NA	TRBV7-2	TRBJ2-1	NA	TGTGCCAGCAGCCCCACGGGGCTAGCGCCCAATGAGCAGTTCTTC	CASSPTGLAPNEQFF
TRBD1	TRBV6-5	TRBJ1-1	few	TGTGCCAGCAGTCCCATACAGGGGGCGAGGATGAACACTGAAGCTTTCTTT	CASSPIQGARMNTEAFF
TRBD2	TRBV27	TRBJ2-7	NA	TGTGCCAGCAGCTTTGGGACTAGCGGGGTCGAGCAGTACTTC	CASSFGTSGVEQYF
NA	TRBV19	TRBJ1-1	NA	TGTGCCAGTAGTATGATAGGGCTGGGCACTGAAGCTTTCTTT	CASSMIGLGTEAFF
TRBD1	TRBV12-3/TRBV12-4	TRBJ1-2	few	TGTGCCAGCAGTGACGACAGGGAGGCCTATGGCTACACCTTC	CASSDDREAYGYTF
NA	TRBV6-6	TRBJ1-2	many	TGTGCCAGCAGCGTCGGATATAACTATGGCTACACCTTC	CASSVGYNYGYTF
TRBD2	TRBV9	TRBJ2-7	NA	TGTGCCAGCAGCCCGACTAGCGGGGTGTGGGAGCAGTACTTC	CASSPTSGVWEQYF
TRBD1	TRBV5-4	TRBJ1-1	NA	TGTACCAGCAGCCTGGGACAGGGTAACACTGAAGCTTTCTTT	CTSSLGQGNTEAFF